This T cell receptor beta chain is drawn from a study of T cell repertoires in cytomegalovirus infection. Study context: CMV infection and matching HLA type were both indicated by public TCR beta signatures. Overall study results and limits: Clonotype analysis showed dominance of the ex vivo response by HLA-C-restricted CMV-specific TCR beta clonotypes.

MiXCR was run by TCRdb on the reads, yielding one entry per CDR3 protein. This sample carries roughly 250,000 distinct CDR3 sequences, approximately 22% of them seen once, and the ten largest clones take about 18%. Trimming stripped 6 bases from V and 2 bases from J, with 11 bases between. The CDR3 has 13 residues. CDR1 and CDR2 from the germline V gene are SNHLY and FYNNEI. There are a few counts of this clonotype. The antigen remains undetermined. Sequenced sample: CD8+ T cells from PBMCs. This receptor was taken from a human donor in good health (CMV status not recorded). Some clones in this sample may be carry-over from other donors' samples. The chain joins TRBV2 to TRBJ2-7; D tentatively fits TRBD1 or TRBD2 (6 bases each). The CDR3 DNA sequence: TGTGCCAGCAGGACGGGGGCCGCCTACGAGCAGTACTTC. It is translated as CASRTGAAYEQYF. The variable domain in full, completed from reference TRBV2 and TRBJ2-7, reads EPEVTQTPSHQVTQMGQEVILRCVPISNHLYFYWYRQILGQKVEFLVSFYNNEISEKSEIFDDQFSVERPDGSNFTLKIRSTKLEDSAMYFCASRTGAAYEQYFGPGTRLTVT.